This record looks at one T cell receptor (beta chain) sequence and its context. This CDR3 contains 13 residues. The V and J ends lost 1 base and 5 bases respectively, with 8 bases between them. Germline assignment: CDR1 SGHTA and CDR2 FQGNSA. These data are taken from a study of blood T cell repertoires in COVID-19. For the study at large: Sources were T cells, B-cell-depleted T cells, or PBMCs; the material itself was cDNA or gDNA.

Per the authors' pipeline: Estimation of nucleated cell counts was performed using reference gene primer amplification. The assay was immunoSEQ multiplex PCR, and TCRdb's table has in-frame clones only and misses some. The V and J calls and clone size come from that table; D and trimming were worked out from the DNA. The sample carries roughly 70,000 clones, 90% recorded once. What was sequenced was peripheral blood. The origin of this receptor is a man aged 50 to 60 with acute or convalescent COVID-19. The chain uses TRBV7-2 and TRBJ2-5; D ambiguous. CDR3 DNA: TGTGCCAGCAGCTTAGTTTTCTCGGAGACCCAGTACTTC. Its protein product is CASSLVFSETQYF.